The 22 T cell receptor beta chains in this list originate from one sample, sequenced in a study of blood T cell repertoires in COVID-19. This table comes from immunoSEQ multiplex PCR, and its TCRdb copy is limited to in-frame clones, with some not included. The table lists around 250,000 clones, about 89% of them singletons. The sample comprised PBMCs or T cells enriched from blood (not recorded which). These receptors came from a woman younger than 45 who had recovered from COVID-19.

The gene calls are TRBV11-3 and TRBJ2-7; 10 nucleotides line up with TRBD2. V shed 2 bases and J 7 bases; nucleotides not matched to a gene: 8. The germline gives CDR1 SGHNT, CDR2 YENEEA. This CDR3 has 15 residues. CDR3 residues: CASSLTASGSSEQYF. The DNA for the CDR3 is TGTGCCAGCAGCTTAACCGCTAGCGGGAGTAGTGAGCAGTACTTC.

The rearrangement links TRBV19 to TRBJ2-2; tentative D call: TRBD1 (6 bases). Germline CDR1 is LNHDA and CDR2 is SQIVND (reference sequence). This CDR3 is 15 amino acids long. V was clipped by 4 bases and J by 1 base, with 10 bases between them. CDR3 coding DNA: TGTGCCAGTAGTACCAGGACAGAGAACACCGGGGAGCTGTTTTTT. Protein sequence: CASSTRTENTGELFF. Complete variable domain (other parts from reference TRBV19 and TRBJ2-2): DGGITQSPKYLFRKEGQNVTLSCEQNLNHDAMYWYRQDPGQGLRLIYYSQIVNDFQKGDIAEGYSVSREKKESFPLTVTSAQKNPTAFYLCASSTRTENTGELFFGEGSRLTVL.

This chain links TRBV19 with TRBJ2-7; D is ambiguous. Germline V gene data show CDR1 as LNHDA and CDR2 as SQIVND (reference sequence). The CDR3 runs to 15 residues. V lost 2 bases, J lost 2 bases, and 13 bases lay in between. CDR3 amino acids: CASSIQPGLAYEQYF. CDR3 DNA: TGTGCCAGTAGTATACAGCCGGGTCTGGCCTACGAGCAGTACTTC. The full variable domain, its missing parts supplied by reference TRBV19 and TRBJ2-7, is DGGITQSPKYLFRKEGQNVTLSCEQNLNHDAMYWYRQDPGQGLRLIYYSQIVNDFQKGDIAEGYSVSREKKESFPLTVTSAQKNPTAFYLCASSIQPGLAYEQYFGPGTRLTVT.

The chain links TRBV27 to TRBJ2-1, with D perhaps matching TRBD2 (5 bases). Germline CDR1 is MNHEY and CDR2 is SMNVEV (reference sequence). V was shortened by 3 bases and J by 6 bases, with 9 bases between the two germline ends. The CDR3 consists of 13 residues. CDR3 sequence (DNA): TGTGCCAGCAGTTTCGGAGCGGCCAATGAGCAGTTCTTC. Protein product: CASSFGAANEQFF.

The chain couples TRBV2 to TRBJ2-1; TRBD2 matches at 14 bases. CDR1 is SNHLY and CDR2 is FYNNEI in the germline V gene. The CDR3 spans 17 residues. The V segment lost 8 bases and the J segment 4 bases; nucleotides outside the gene matches: 10. The chain's CDR3 is CASPDGTSGSRYNEQFF. The CDR3 nucleotides are TGTGCCAGCCCAGACGGGACTAGCGGGAGTAGGTACAATGAGCAGTTCTTC.

The genes are TRBV3-1 (or the pseudogene TRBV3-2) and TRBJ2-5, with 12 bases lining up with TRBD2. The germline V gene encodes CDR1 LGHDT and CDR2 YNNKEL (reference sequence). The CDR3 has 16 amino acids. With V trimmed by 4 bases and J by 5 bases, 8 bases remained unmatched. This CDR3 is CASSPRLAGARETQYF. The CDR3 nucleotides are TGTGCCAGCAGCCCTAGACTAGCGGGAGCGCGGGAGACCCAGTACTTC.

The rearrangement links TRBV27 to TRBJ2-7; 7 nucleotides line up with TRBD1. The CDR3 has 15 residues. The V gene end was trimmed by 2 bases and the J gene end by 4 bases; junction bases not matched to a gene: 8. Germline-derived CDR1 and CDR2 are MNHEY and SMNVEV (reference sequence). The CDR3 nucleotides read TGTGCCAGCAGTTTAACCGCCGGGACAGCGTACGAGCAGTACTTC. This translates into CASSLTAGTAYEQYF.

The V gene is TRBV5-1, the J gene TRBJ2-3, with D perhaps matching TRBD1 (6 bases). Germline CDR1 and CDR2: SGHRS and YFSETQ. This CDR3 spans 13 amino acids. The V end lost 1 base, the J end lost 3 bases, and 6 bases lay between the germline ends. CDR3 loop: CASSLQGTDTQYF. The CDR3 coding sequence is TGCGCCAGCAGCTTGCAGGGGACAGATACGCAGTATTTT.

The chain combines TRBV28 with TRBJ1-1, with D unclear. The CDR3 has 14 residues. Per germline, CDR1 MDHEN and CDR2 SYDVKM. V lost 7 bases and J 3 bases, leaving 15 bases between the germline ends. The DNA of the CDR3 is TGTGCCAGCAAAGGCCCGGGGTGGGACACTGAAGCTTTCTTT. It codes for CASKGPGWDTEAFF.

V gene TRBV6-5 combines with J gene TRBJ2-5, with TRBD1 identical over 11 bases. From germline, CDR1 is MNHEY and CDR2 SVGAGI. V was clipped by 7 bases and J by 1 base; unmatched bases: 5. This CDR3 has 15 amino acids. CDR3 sequence (DNA): TGTGCCAGCACTACCGGGACAGGGGGCCAAGAGACCCAGTACTTC. The encoded protein is CASTTGTGGQETQYF.

The V gene is TRBV28, the J gene TRBJ1-1, with TRBD1 as a possible D gene (6 bases). Trimming took 5 bases from V and 1 from J, leaving 11 bases between them. Germline V gene data show CDR1 as MDHEN and CDR2 as SYDVKM. The length of the CDR3 is 14 residues. The CDR3 DNA is TGTGCCAGCAGTCCTTGGACAGAGAACACTGAAGCTTTCTTT. This translates into CASSPWTENTEAFF.

This clone was seen once. The rearrangement links TRBV5-1 to TRBJ2-7; 9 bases fit TRBD2. V lost 0 bases, J lost 2 bases, and 3 bases stayed unmatched. CDR1 SGHRS and CDR2 YFSETQ come from the germline V gene. This CDR3 contains 15 residues. The CDR3 DNA is TGCGCCAGCAGCTTGGGGACTAGCGTTACCTACGAGCAGTACTTC. As protein: CASSLGTSVTYEQYF.

The chain links TRBV18 to TRBJ2-7, with TRBD2 matching 7 bases. This CDR3 has 16 amino acids. The V segment lost 6 bases and the J segment 5 bases; nucleotides outside the gene matches: 16. The V gene's germline CDR1 is KGHSH and CDR2 LQKENI. CDR3: CASSRLHAGVWDEQYF. The CDR3 region has the DNA TGTGCCAGCTCCCGCCTGCACGCGGGAGTTTGGGACGAGCAGTACTTC.

This chain links TRBV20-1 with TRBJ2-5; the D gene is possibly TRBD2 (6 bases). In germline, CDR1 is DFQATT, CDR2 SNEGSKA (reference sequence). V was shortened by 3 bases and J by 3 bases, with 11 bases between the two germline ends. The CDR3 runs to 13 residues. CDR3: CSASLAKKETQYF. The CDR3 nucleotides read TGCAGTGCTAGTCTAGCGAAAAAAGAGACCCAGTACTTC.

Turning to this clone: Relative to the germline gene, one junction end is altered; a read error may explain this. The rearrangement links TRBV7-3 to TRBJ2-7, with 7 bases matching TRBD1. Looked up from germline, CDR1 is SGHTA and CDR2 is FQGTGA. This CDR3 has 14 amino acids. CDR3 DNA sequence: TGTGCCAGCAGCTCTGGACAGGCCTCCGACGAGCAGTACTTC. The encoded protein is CASSSGQASDEQYF.

The chain has TRBV7-6 and TRBJ2-7; 16 bases fit TRBD2. Looked up from germline, CDR1 is SGHVS and CDR2 is FNYEAQ. The CDR3 length is 18 residues. V was pared by 4 bases and J by 0 bases, with 6 bases of the junction left unmatched. The CDR3 protein is CASSSGLAGGPSSYEQYF. CDR3 in DNA: TGTGCCAGCAGCTCGGGACTAGCGGGAGGGCCCTCCTCCTACGAGCAGTACTTC.

V usage is TRBV7-3 and J usage is TRBJ1-1; D is perhaps TRBD1 (5 bases). V lost 5 bases to trimming and J lost 1 base, with 8 bases between them. The CDR3 is 13 amino acids. Germline CDR1 SGHTA, CDR2 FQGTGA. DNA of the CDR3: TGTGCCAGCAGCCTCACAGGGAACACTGAAGCTTTCTTT. The encoded protein is CASSLTGNTEAFF.

The chain uses TRBV25-1 and TRBJ1-2, with D perhaps TRBD1 (5 bases). The CDR3 loop spans 15 amino acids. The germline V gene has CDR1 MGHDK and CDR2 SYGVNS. V was pared by 8 bases and J by 2 bases, with 18 bases between. Written as DNA, the CDR3 is TGTGCCAGCCTTGGCTGGCATGGGGGGAACTATGGCTACACCTTC. Translated, it gives CASLGWHGGNYGYTF.

The chain employs TRBV5-1 and TRBJ2-7; a weak D match, TRBD1 (7 bases). The germline V gene encodes CDR1 SGHRS and CDR2 YFSETQ. The CDR3 length is 15 residues. Trimming removed 7 bases from V and 3 bases from J, with 20 bases in between. CDR3 in DNA: TGCGCCAGCGGAAAAACCGGGACAGCGGGCTACGAGCAGTACTTC. Protein product: CASGKTGTAGYEQYF.

V and J are TRBV30 and TRBJ1-5, with 9 bases matching TRBD1. Germline lookup yields CDR1 GTSNPN and CDR2 SVGIG (reference sequence). The length of the CDR3 is 14 residues. J was trimmed by 4 bases and V by 2 bases; bases with no gene match: 3. The CDR3 here is CAWSLGQGNQPQHF. DNA for the CDR3: TGTGCCTGGAGTTTGGGACAGGGAAATCAGCCCCAGCATTTT.

The V call is TRBV19, the J call TRBJ1-2; D is unclear. The germline V gene has CDR1 LNHDA and CDR2 SQIVND (reference sequence). This CDR3 has 16 residues. V lost 4 bases, J lost 7 bases, and 22 bases lay in between. CDR3 nucleotide sequence: TGTGCCAGTAGTAACCCCCAGGCCTCCTCGGGGAGTGGCTACACCTTC. Its protein product is CASSNPQASSGSGYTF.

This chain connects TRBV12-3 or TRBV12-4 to TRBJ1-2; 8 bases line up with TRBD1. This CDR3 has 12 residues. Unmatched junction bases numbered 6, after V lost 5 bases and J lost 10 bases. This CDR3 is CASSPRQGFYTF. The DNA of the CDR3 is TGTGCCAGCAGTCCTCGACAGGGGTTCTACACCTTC.